Included here is one TCR beta chain sequence, with context. The antigen is undetermined. These data come from a study of shared clonotypes between healthy human individuals. Study context: Three plates each covered CD4 naive and memory; CD8 naive two, CD8 memory one. Study results and caveats: A generally larger estimated richness was seen in naive subsets than in memory subsets.

With 5 bases removed from V and 0 bases from J, the gap between germline ends came to 5 bases. The CDR3 contains 13 residues. Germline values: CDR1 SEHNR, CDR2 FQNEAQ (reference sequence). The naive CD8 fraction comprised CD45RO-negative cells positively selected for CCR7 and excluded terminally differentiated effector memory CD45RA+ cells. Generated by immunoSEQ multiplex PCR, the TCRdb table keeps only in-frame clones and is missing some. Among about 680,000 clones listed, 90% to 95% were seen once. The V gene is TRBV7-9, the J gene TRBJ2-4; D is uncertain. What was sequenced was naive CD8+ T cells sorted from blood. This clonotype was sampled from a young man in good health. In nucleotides, the CDR3 is TGTGCCAGCAGCAATCTAGCCAAAAACATTCAGTACTTC. Its translation is CASSNLAKNIQYF.